This T cell receptor beta chain originates from a study of T-cell reconstitution after alpha-beta-depleted transplantation in children. Study results and limitations: It was newly produced T cells that mostly accounted for T-cell counts and diversity one year after transplant. Alpha-beta T cells about two months after transplant reportedly derived from several hundred expanded graft clones. Some patients' high day-60 TCRbeta diversity was attributed to recipient cells surviving conditioning.

Using unique molecular identifiers, the investigators prepared the TCRbeta library. Via MiXCR, TCRdb re-called the PCR reads, giving one row per CDR3 protein. The data hold over 200,000 distinct CDR3 sequences, with 9.5% to 13% observed a single time. This clonotype was seen many times. The antigen remains undetermined. The CDR3 is made up of 14 amino acids. CDR1 is SQVTM, CDR2 ANQGSEA, per germline. Trimming stripped 4 bases from V and 0 bases from J, with 10 bases between. The rearrangement uses TRBV29-1 and TRBJ2-1; D may be TRBD2 (5 bases). The receptor was derived from a child younger than two with acute myeloid leukemia, due to receive a stem cell transplant. The sample was PBMCs, taken before TCRalphabeta/CD19-depleted stem cell transplant. The CDR3 sequence is CSVVPGNSYNEQFF. The DNA of the CDR3 is TGCAGCGTTGTTCCGGGGAACTCCTACAATGAGCAGTTCTTC.